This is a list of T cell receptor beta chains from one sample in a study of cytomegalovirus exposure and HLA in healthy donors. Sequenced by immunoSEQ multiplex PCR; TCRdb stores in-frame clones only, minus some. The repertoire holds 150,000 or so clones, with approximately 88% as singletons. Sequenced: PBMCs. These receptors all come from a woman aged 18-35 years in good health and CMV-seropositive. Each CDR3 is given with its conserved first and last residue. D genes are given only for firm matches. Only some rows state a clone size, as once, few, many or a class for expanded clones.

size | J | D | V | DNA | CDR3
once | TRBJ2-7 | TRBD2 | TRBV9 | TGTGCCAGCAGCGTAGGACTAGCGGGACCTTCCTACGAGCAGTACTTC | CASSVGLAGPSYEQYF
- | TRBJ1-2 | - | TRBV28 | TGTGCCAGCAGTTTAGGGGGAGGAAGCTATGGCTACACCTTC | CASSLGGGSYGYTF
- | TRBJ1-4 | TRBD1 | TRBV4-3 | TGCGCCAGCAGCCAAGAGTTCGGGCAGGGGGATGAAAAACTGTTTTTT | CASSQEFGQGDEKLFF
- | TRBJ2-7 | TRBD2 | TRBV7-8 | TGTGCCAGCAGCCCAACACTACCGGGACTAGCGAATTACGAGCAGTACTTC | CASSPTLPGLANYEQYF
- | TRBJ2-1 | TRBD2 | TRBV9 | TGTGCCAGCAGCGTAGGTCTAGCGGGATATAATGAGCAGTTCTTC | CASSVGLAGYNEQFF
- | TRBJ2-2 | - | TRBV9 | TGTGCCAGCAGCGCAGGAGGAAGAACGACCGGGGAGCTGTTTTTT | CASSAGGRTTGELFF
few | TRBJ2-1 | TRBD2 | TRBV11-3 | TGTGCCAGCAGCCAGACGACTAGCGGGAGGAATGAGCAGTTCTTC | CASSQTTSGRNEQFF
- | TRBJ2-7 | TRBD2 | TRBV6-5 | TGTGCCAGCAGCCAGACTAGCGGGTACGAGCAGTACTTC | CASSQTSGYEQYF
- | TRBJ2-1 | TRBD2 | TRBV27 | TGTGCCAGCAGTCAAGGACTAGCGGGAAACGAGCAGTTCTTC | CASSQGLAGNEQFF
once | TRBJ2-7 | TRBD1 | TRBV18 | TGTGCCAGCTCACCAGACAGGGACTCCTACGAGCAGTACTTC | CASSPDRDSYEQYF
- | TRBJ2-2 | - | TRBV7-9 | TGTGCCAGCAGCTTAAGGACACCGAACACCGGGGAGCTGTTTTTT | CASSLRTPNTGELFF
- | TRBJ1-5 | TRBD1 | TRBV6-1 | TGTGCCAGCAGTGGACGGGACAGGGTCAATCAGCCCCAGCATTTT | CASSGRDRVNQPQHF
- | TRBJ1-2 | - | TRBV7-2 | TGTGCCAGCAGCTTAAGTCTTACCGGGGAATATGGCTACACCTTC | CASSLSLTGEYGYTF
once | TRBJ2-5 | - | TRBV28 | TGTGCCAGCAGTTTACAATCGGCGGGGACCCAGTACTTC | CASSLQSAGTQYF
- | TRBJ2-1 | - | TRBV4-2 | TGTGCCAGCAGCCAAGGAGGGCCCTCGGATGAGCAGTTCTTC | CASSQGGPSDEQFF
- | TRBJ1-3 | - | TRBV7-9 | TGTGCCAGCAGCTTAGGTGCAACAGGAGCAGTATATTTT | CASSLGATGAVYF
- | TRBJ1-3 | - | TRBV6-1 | TGTGCCACCCGGCCTAGCTCTGGAAACACCATATATTTT | CATRPSSGNTIYF
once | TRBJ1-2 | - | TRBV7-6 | TGTGCCAGCAGCTTAGTAACCGGGATCCGCTATGGCTACACCTTC | CASSLVTGIRYGYTF
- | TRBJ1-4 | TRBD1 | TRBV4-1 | TGCGCCAGCAGCCAAGGGGACAGGGAGGGGGAAAAACTGTTTTTT | CASSQGDREGEKLFF
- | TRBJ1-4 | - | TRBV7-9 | TGTGCCAGCAGCTTAGTGGGCGCGGGAGAAAAACTGTTTTTT | CASSLVGAGEKLFF
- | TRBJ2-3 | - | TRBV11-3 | TGTGCCAGCAGCTCAGCTAGTGGAGGGAGAGGCGCAGATACGCAGTATTTT | CASSSASGGRGADTQYF
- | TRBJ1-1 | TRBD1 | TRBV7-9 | TGTGCCAGCAGCCAGGGACAGGGGAACACTGAAGCTTTCTTT | CASSQGQGNTEAFF
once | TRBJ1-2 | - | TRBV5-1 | TGCGCCAGCAGCTTGGTAGGGGGTGGCTATGGCTACACCTTC | CASSLVGGGYGYTF
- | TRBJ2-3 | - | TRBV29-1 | TGCAGCGGGAGGGGGGGGCTGCCAGATACGCAGTATTTT | CSGRGGLPDTQYF
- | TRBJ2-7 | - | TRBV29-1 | TGCAGCGTTGAATTATTGACAGACTCCTACGAGCAGTACTTC | CSVELLTDSYEQYF
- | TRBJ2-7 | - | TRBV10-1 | TGCGCCAGCAGTGAACAGACAAGCCCCTACGAGCAGTACTTC | CASSEQTSPYEQYF
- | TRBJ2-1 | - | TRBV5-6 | TGTGCCAGCAGCTTGGGCCTAGTATTGGGCTCCTACAATGAGCAGTTCTTC | CASSLGLVLGSYNEQFF
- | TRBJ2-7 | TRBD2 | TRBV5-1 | TGCGCCAGCAGCTTGGGAGGAGCGGGGAACTCCTACGAGCAGTACTTC | CASSLGGAGNSYEQYF
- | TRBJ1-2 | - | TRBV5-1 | TGCGCCAGCAGCCCGGACGGACTATTTAACTATGGCTACACCTTC | CASSPDGLFNYGYTF
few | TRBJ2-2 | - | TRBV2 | TGTGCCACCGTTCCTAACACCGGGGAGCTGTTTTTT | CATVPNTGELFF
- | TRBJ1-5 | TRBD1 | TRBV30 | TGTGCCTGGAGCGCCGACAGGGGGCATTATCCCCAGCATTTT | CAWSADRGHYPQHF
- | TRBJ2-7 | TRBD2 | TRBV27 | TGTGCCAGCAGGACTAGCGGGCACGAGCAGTACTTC | CASRTSGHEQYF
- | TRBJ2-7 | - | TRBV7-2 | TGTGCCAGCAGCTTACAGGGAACAAGCTCCTACGAGCAGTACTTC | CASSLQGTSSYEQYF
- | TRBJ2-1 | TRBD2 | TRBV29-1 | TGCAGCGTAGATACTAGCGGGAGTAGGTATGAGCAGTTCTTC | CSVDTSGSRYEQFF
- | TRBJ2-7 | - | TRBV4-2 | TGTGCCAGCAGCCAAGAGTTAGGGCAGGGCCCGAGTAAGGACGAGCAGTACTTC | CASSQELGQGPSKDEQYF
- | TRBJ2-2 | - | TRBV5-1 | TGCGCCAGCAGCGCCCTCACTATCACCGGGGAGCTGTTTTTT | CASSALTITGELFF
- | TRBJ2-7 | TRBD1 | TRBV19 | TGTGCCAGTAGTATGCCGGGACAGGGGGCGCAGCAGTACTTC | CASSMPGQGAQQYF
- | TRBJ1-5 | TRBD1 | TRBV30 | TGTGCCTGGAGTGTATGGGGACAGGGCAATCAGCCCCAGCATTTT | CAWSVWGQGNQPQHF
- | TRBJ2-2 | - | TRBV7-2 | TGTGCCAGCAGCGGATATAGCGATTCCGGGGAGCTGTTTTTT | CASSGYSDSGELFF
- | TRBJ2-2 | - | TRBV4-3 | TGCGCCAGCAGCCAAGTCAGATACACCGGGGAGCTGTTTTTT | CASSQVRYTGELFF
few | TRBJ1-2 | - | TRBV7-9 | TGTGCCAGCAGCTACCGGGACATAGGTCTTGGCTACACCTTC | CASSYRDIGLGYTF
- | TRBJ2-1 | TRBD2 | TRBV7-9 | TGTGCCAGCCTGGGGAGGGGACGGACTAACAATGAGCAGTTCTTC | CASLGRGRTNNEQFF
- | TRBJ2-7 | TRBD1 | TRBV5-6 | TGTGCCAGTACCGGGACAGGCCTCTACGAGCAGTACTTC | CASTGTGLYEQYF
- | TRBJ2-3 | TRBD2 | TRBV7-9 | TGTGCCAGCAGCCAGACTAGCGGGAATACAGATACGCAGTATTTT | CASSQTSGNTDTQYF
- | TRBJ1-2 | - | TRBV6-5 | TGTGCCAGCAGACAGGACCTGACCAACTATGGCTACACCTTC | CASRQDLTNYGYTF
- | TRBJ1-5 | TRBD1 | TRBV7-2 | TGTGCCAGCAGCTTAAGGAGGCGTGACAGGGGCGGAAATCAGCCCCAGCATTTT | CASSLRRRDRGGNQPQHF